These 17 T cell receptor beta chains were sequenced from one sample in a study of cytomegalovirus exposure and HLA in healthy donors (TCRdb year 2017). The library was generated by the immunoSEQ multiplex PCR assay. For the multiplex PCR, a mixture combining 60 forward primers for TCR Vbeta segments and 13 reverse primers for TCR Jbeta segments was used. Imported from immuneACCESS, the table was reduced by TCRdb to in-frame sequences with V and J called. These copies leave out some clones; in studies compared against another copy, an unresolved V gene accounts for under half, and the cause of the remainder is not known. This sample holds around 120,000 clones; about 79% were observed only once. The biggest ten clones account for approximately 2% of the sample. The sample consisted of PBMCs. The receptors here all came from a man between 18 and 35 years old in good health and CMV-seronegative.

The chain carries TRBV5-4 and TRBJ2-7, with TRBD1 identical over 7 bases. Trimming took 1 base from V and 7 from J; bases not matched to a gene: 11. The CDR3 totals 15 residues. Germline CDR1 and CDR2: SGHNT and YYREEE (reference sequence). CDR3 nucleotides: TGTGCCAGCAGCTTGAATGGTCGGACAGGCCGGGAGCAGTACTTC. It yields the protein CASSLNGRTGREQYF.

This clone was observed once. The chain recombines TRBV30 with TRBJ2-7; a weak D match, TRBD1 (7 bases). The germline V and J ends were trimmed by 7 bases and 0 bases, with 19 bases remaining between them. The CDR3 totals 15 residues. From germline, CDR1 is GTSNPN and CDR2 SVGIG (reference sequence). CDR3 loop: CASDHQGGSSYEQYF. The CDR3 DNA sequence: TGTGCCTCAGACCACCAGGGGGGTAGCTCCTACGAGCAGTACTTC.

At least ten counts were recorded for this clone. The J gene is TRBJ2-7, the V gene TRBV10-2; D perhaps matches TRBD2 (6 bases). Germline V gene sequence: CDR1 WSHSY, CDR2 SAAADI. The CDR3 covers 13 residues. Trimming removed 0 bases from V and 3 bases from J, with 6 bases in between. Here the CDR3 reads CASSESSGYEQYF. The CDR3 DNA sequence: TGCGCCAGCAGTGAGTCTAGCGGCTACGAGCAGTACTTC.

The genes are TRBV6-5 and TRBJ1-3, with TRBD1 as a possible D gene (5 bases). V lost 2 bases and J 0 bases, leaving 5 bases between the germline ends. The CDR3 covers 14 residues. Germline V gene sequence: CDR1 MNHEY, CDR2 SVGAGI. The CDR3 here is CASSYRGSGNTIYF. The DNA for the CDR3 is TGTGCCAGCAGTTACAGGGGCTCTGGAAACACCATATATTTT.

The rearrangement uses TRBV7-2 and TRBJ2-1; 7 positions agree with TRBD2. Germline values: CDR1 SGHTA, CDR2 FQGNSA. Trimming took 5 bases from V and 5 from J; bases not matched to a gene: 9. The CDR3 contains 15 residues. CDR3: CASSRSMSGNNEQFF. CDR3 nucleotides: TGTGCCAGCAGCCGATCGATGAGCGGGAACAATGAGCAGTTCTTC.

This CDR3 is CASRPTFGTGFTNEKLFF. The CDR3 DNA reads as TGTGCCAGCAGACCCACCTTCGGGACAGGGTTTACTAATGAAAAACTGTTTTTT. V gene TRBV7-9 combines with J gene TRBJ1-4; TRBD1 matches 9 bases. V was clipped by 6 bases and J by 2 bases; unmatched bases: 13. Germline V gives CDR1 SEHNR, CDR2 FQNEAQ (reference sequence). This CDR3 has 18 residues.

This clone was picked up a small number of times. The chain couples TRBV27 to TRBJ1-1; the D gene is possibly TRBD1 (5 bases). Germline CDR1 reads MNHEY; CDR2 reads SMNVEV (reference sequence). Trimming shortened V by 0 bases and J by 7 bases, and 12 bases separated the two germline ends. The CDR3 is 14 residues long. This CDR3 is CASSLSQGSDEAFF. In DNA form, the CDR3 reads TGTGCCAGCAGTTTATCTCAGGGTTCTGATGAAGCTTTCTTT.

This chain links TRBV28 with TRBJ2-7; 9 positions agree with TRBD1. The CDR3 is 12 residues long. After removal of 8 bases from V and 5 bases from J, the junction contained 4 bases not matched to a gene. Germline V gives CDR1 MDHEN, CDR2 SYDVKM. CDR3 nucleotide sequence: TGTGCCAGCGGGACAGGGAGTCACGAGCAGTACTTC. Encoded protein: CASGTGSHEQYF. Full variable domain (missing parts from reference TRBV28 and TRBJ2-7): DVKVTQSSRYLVKRTGEKVFLECVQDMDHENMFWYRQDPGLGLRLIYFSYDVKMKEKGDIPEGYSVSREKKERFSLILESASTNQTSMYLCASGTGSHEQYFGPGTRLTVT.

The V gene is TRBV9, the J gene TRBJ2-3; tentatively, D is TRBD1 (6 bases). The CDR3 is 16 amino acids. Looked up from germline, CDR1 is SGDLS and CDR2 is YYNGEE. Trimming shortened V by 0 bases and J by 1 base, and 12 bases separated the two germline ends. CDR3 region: CASSVGWGQRTDTQYF. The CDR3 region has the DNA TGTGCCAGCAGCGTAGGCTGGGGACAACGCACAGATACGCAGTATTTT.

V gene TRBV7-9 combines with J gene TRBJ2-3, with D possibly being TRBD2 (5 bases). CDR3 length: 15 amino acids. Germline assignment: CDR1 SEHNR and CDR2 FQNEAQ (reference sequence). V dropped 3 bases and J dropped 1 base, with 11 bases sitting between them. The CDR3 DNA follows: TGTGCCAGCAGCTTCCCGGAGGTTCGCACAGATACGCAGTATTTT. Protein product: CASSFPEVRTDTQYF.

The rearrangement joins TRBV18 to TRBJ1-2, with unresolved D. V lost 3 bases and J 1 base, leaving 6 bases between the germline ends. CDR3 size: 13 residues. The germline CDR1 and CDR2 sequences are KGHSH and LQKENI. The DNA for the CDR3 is TGTGCCAGCTCACCTCAGGATAACTATGGCTACACCTTC. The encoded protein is CASSPQDNYGYTF.

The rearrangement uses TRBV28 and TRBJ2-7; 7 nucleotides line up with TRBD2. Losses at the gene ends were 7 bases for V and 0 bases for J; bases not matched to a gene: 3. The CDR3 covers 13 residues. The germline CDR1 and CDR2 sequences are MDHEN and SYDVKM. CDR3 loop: CASKSGGSYEQYF. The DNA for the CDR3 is TGTGCCAGCAAGTCGGGGGGCTCCTACGAGCAGTACTTC.

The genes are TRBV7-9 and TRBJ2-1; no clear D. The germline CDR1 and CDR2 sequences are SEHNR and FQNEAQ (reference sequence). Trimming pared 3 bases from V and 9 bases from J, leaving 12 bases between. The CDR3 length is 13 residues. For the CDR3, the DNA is TGTGCCAGCAGCTTCGGTCGAACCATTGAGCAGTTCTTC. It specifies CASSFGRTIEQFF.

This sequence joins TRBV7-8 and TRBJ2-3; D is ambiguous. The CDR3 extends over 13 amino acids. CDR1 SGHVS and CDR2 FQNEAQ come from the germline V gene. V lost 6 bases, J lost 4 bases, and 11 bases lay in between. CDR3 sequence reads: CASRPHNPDTQYF. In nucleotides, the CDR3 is TGTGCCAGCAGGCCACATAATCCAGATACGCAGTATTTT.

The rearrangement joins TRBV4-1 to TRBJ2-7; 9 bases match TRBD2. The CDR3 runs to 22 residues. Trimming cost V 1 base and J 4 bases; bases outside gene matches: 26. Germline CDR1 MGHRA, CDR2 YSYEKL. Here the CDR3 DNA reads TGCGCCAGCAGCCAAGTCCCGACAGAACAACTCATAGCGGGAGTCACCGGTTACGAGCAGTACTTC. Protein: CASSQVPTEQLIAGVTGYEQYF.

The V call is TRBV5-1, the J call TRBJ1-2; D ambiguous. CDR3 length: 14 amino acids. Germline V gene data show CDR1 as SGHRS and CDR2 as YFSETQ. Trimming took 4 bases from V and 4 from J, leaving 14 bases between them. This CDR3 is CASSLAGEGYGYTF. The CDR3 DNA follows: TGCGCCAGCAGCCTGGCTGGGGAGGGCTATGGCTACACCTTC.

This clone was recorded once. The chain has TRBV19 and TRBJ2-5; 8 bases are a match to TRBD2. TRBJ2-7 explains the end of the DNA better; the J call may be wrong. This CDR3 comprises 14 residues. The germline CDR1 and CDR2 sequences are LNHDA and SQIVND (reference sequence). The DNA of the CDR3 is TGTGCCAGTACCCCTAGCGGGTTGGCCTACGAGCAGTACTTC. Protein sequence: CASTPSGLAYEQYF.